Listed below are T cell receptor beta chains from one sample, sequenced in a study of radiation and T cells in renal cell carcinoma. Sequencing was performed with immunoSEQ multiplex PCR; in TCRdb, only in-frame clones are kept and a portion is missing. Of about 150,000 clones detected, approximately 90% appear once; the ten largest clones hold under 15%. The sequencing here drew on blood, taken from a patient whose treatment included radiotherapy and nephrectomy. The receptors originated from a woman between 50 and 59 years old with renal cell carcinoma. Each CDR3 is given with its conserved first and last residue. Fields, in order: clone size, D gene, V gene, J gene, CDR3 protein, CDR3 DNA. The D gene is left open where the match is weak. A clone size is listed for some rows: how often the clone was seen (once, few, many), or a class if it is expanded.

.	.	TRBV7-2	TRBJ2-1	CASSFYNEQFF	TGTGCCAGCAGCTTCTACAATGAGCAGTTCTTC
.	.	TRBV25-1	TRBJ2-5	CASSDLSSEGETQYF	TGTGCCAGCAGTGACCTATCTAGCGAAGGCGAGACCCAGTACTTC
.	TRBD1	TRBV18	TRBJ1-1	CASSPSGQETEAFF	TGTGCCAGCTCACCCTCCGGACAGGAGACTGAAGCTTTCTTT
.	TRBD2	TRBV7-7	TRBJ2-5	CASRGLEETQYF	TGTGCTAGCAGGGGACTAGAAGAGACCCAGTACTTC
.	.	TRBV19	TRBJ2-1	CASSSAARANEQFF	TGTGCCAGTAGTTCGGCGGCCAGGGCTAATGAGCAGTTCTTC
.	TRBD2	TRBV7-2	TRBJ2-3	CASSPSPGLAGQDTQYF	TGTGCCAGCAGCCCCTCCCCGGGACTAGCTGGTCAAGATACGCAGTATTTT
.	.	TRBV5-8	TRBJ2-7	CASSLVFLYEQYF	TGTGCCAGCAGCTTGGTCTTTCTCTACGAGCAGTACTTC
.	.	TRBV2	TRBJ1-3	CASTGRGAGNTIYF	TGTGCCAGCACCGGTCGGGGGGCTGGAAACACCATATATTTT
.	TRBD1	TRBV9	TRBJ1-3	CASSDYRGPGGNTIYF	TGTGCCAGCAGCGACTACAGGGGGCCGGGCGGAAACACCATATATTTT
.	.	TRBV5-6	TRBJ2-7	CASSAGPNYEQYF	TGTGCCAGCAGCGCGGGACCCAACTACGAGCAGTACTTC
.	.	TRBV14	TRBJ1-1	CASSPRGGKEAFF	TGTGCCAGCAGCCCTAGGGGGGGAAAGGAAGCTTTCTTT
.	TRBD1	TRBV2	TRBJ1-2	CASSKNRGNYGYTF	TGTGCCAGCAGCAAGAACAGGGGGAACTATGGCTACACCTTC
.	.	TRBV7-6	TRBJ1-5	CASSLVTYQPQHF	TGTGCCAGCAGCTTAGTCACCTATCAGCCCCAGCATTTT
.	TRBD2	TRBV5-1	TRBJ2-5	CASSTSGTSGETQYF	TGCGCCAGCAGCACTAGCGGGACTAGCGGTGAGACCCAGTACTTC
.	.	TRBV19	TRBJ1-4	CASRPYAGNPNEKLFF	TGTGCCAGTAGACCCTATGCCGGGAATCCTAATGAAAAACTGTTTTTT
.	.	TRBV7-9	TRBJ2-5	CASSLSGETQYF	TGTGCCAGCAGCTTAAGCGGGGAGACCCAGTACTTC
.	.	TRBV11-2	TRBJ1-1	CASSTARGTEAFF	TGTGCCAGCAGCACCGCGAGGGGCACTGAAGCTTTCTTT
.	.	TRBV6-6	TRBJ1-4	CASTPAGPREKLFF	TGTGCCAGCACACCTGCCGGGCCTAGAGAAAAACTGTTTTTT
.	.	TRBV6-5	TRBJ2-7	CASSYEQRDITYEQYF	TGTGCCAGCAGTTACGAGCAACGGGACATAACCTACGAGCAGTACTTC
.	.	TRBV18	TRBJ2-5	CASSPGAGETQYF	TGTGCCAGCTCACCAGGGGCCGGAGAGACCCAGTACTTC
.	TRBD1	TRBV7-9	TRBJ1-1	CASSLLRGQGAATEAFF	TGTGCCAGCAGCTTACTTCGAGGACAGGGGGCGGCCACTGAAGCTTTCTTT
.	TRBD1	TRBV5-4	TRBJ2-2	CASSWDRGWTGELFF	TGTGCCAGCAGCTGGGACAGGGGTTGGACCGGGGAGCTGTTTTTT
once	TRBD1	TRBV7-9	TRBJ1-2	CASSLDRGGYTF	TGTGCCAGCAGCTTAGACAGGGGTGGCTACACCTTC
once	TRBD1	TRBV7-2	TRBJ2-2	CASSFSGQGNTGELFF	TGTGCCAGCAGCTTTTCCGGACAGGGGAACACCGGGGAGCTGTTTTTT
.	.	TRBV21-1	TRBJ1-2	CASSKGGTGTDWDGYTF	TGTGCCAGCAGCAAAGGGGGGACAGGGACCGATTGGGATGGCTACACCTTC
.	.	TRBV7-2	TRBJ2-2	CASSLERGTGELFF	TGTGCCAGCAGCTTAGAAAGGGGCACCGGGGAGCTGTTTTTT
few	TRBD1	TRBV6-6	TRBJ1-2	CASSEDRAGGYTF	TGTGCCAGCAGTGAGGACAGGGCCGGTGGCTACACCTTC
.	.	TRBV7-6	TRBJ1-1	CASSRTGAREAFF	TGTGCCAGCAGCAGAACCGGGGCCCGAGAAGCTTTCTTT
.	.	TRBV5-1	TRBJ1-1	CASSLGPFGFSKAFF	TGCGCCAGCAGCTTGGGCCCCTTCGGATTTAGCAAGGCTTTCTTT
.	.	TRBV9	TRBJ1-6	CASSVDRDYNSPLHF	TGTGCCAGCAGCGTAGACAGGGACTATAATTCACCCCTCCACTTT
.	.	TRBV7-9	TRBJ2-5	CASSLVGETQYF	TGTGCCAGCAGCTTAGTAGGAGAGACCCAGTACTTC
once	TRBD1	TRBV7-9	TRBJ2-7	CASSEQGVRYEQYF	TGTGCCAGCAGCGAACAGGGGGTTAGGTACGAGCAGTACTTC
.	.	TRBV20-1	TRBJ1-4	CSAPRQTKLFF	TGCAGTGCTCCCAGACAGACCAAACTGTTTTTT
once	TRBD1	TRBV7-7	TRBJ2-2	CASSSGTGELVAGELFF	TGTGCTAGCAGCTCCGGGACAGGGGAGTTGGTCGCCGGGGAGCTGTTTTTT
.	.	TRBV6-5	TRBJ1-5	CASSYADGNQPQHF	TGTGCCAGCAGTTACGCAGATGGGAATCAGCCCCAGCATTTT
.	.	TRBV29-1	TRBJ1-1	CSGSRGDDTEAFF	TGCAGCGGTTCCCGGGGCGATGACACTGAAGCTTTCTTT
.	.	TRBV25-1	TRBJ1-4	CASSESRQINEKLFF	TGTGCCAGCAGTGAATCCCGGCAGATTAATGAAAAACTGTTTTTT
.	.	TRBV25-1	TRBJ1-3	CASSESAEYHTIYF	TGTGCCAGCAGTGAATCTGCGGAGTATCACACCATATATTTT
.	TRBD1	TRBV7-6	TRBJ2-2	CASSLTGRDTGELFF	TGTGCCAGCAGCCTGACAGGGCGGGACACCGGGGAGCTGTTTTTT
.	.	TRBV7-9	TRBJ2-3	CASSSLIGTVTDTQYF	TGTGCCAGCAGTAGCTTAATTGGTACAGTTACAGATACGCAGTATTTT
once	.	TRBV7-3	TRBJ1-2	CASSFSVLGDIEGYTF	TGTGCCAGCAGCTTTAGTGTATTGGGGGACATAGAAGGCTACACCTTC
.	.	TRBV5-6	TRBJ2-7	CASSLGGEQYF	TGTGCCAGCAGCTTGGGTGGCGAGCAGTACTTC
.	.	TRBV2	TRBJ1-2	CASSEGRNYGYTF	TGTGCCAGCAGTGAAGGCAGGAACTATGGCTACACCTTC
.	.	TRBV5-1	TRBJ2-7	CASSLAGEYEQYF	TGCGCCAGCAGCTTGGCAGGGGAGTACGAGCAGTACTTC
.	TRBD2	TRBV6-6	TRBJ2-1	CASNTLAGGGQFF	TGTGCCAGCAATACTTTAGCGGGCGGGGGGCAGTTCTTC
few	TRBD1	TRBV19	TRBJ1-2	CASSIVGTGAGYTF	TGTGCCAGTAGTATAGTCGGGACAGGGGCCGGCTACACCTTC
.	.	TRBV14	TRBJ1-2	CASSPRTLFYYGYTF	TGTGCCAGCAGCCCACGGACGTTATTTTACTATGGCTACACCTTC
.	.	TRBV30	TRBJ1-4	CAWSLVGREKLFF	TGTGCCTGGAGTTTGGTGGGACGGGAAAAACTGTTTTTT
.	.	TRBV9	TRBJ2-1	CASSVEGLALNEQFF	TGTGCCAGCAGCGTAGAAGGTCTAGCTTTAAATGAGCAGTTCTTC
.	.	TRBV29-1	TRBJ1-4	CSVGSPTNEKLFF	TGCAGCGTTGGGTCCCCAACTAATGAAAAACTGTTTTTT
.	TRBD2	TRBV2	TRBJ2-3	CASRIGLAGPGDTQYF	TGTGCCAGCAGAATCGGACTAGCGGGGCCCGGGGATACGCAGTATTTT
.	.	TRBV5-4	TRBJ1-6	CASSAGVNSPLHF	TGTGCCAGCAGCGCGGGGGTCAATTCACCCCTCCACTTT
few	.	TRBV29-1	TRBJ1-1	CSVSEANTEAFF	TGCAGCGTCTCGGAGGCGAACACTGAAGCTTTCTTT
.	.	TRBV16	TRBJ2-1	CASSLQAADEQFF	TGTGCCAGCAGTCTACAGGCCGCCGATGAGCAGTTCTTC
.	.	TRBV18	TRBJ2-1	CASSPINEQFF	TGTGCCAGCTCACCCATAAATGAGCAGTTCTTC
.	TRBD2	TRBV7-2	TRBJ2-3	CASSFTSGAGTDTQYF	TGTGCCAGCAGCTTCACTAGCGGGGCGGGCACAGATACGCAGTATTTT
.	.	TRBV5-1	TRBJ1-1	CASSSTRGSTWTEAFF	TGCGCCAGCAGCTCCACCCGGGGCAGCACTTGGACTGAAGCTTTCTTT
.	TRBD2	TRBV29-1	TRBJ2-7	CSVEINGGDEQYF	TGCAGCGTTGAAATAAACGGGGGGGACGAGCAGTACTTC
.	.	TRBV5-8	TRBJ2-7	CASAPAYEQYF	TGTGCCAGCGCCCCGGCCTACGAGCAGTACTTC
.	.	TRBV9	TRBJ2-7	CASSVGPGELHYEQYF	TGTGCCAGCAGCGTAGGACCCGGGGAACTACACTACGAGCAGTACTTC